This is a list of T cell receptor beta chains from one sample in a study of T cells expressing NK-cell markers. TCRdb reworked the 5' RACE reads into one entry per CDR3 protein, no DNA. This sample's table reports 150,000 to 180,000 distinct CDR3 sequences. Material for sequencing was blood T cells: a sorted CD56 or NKG2C T cell subset, CD4+ or CD8+ T cells, or bulk PBMC T cells (not recorded which). The source of these receptors is a woman aged 45-59 years in good health. Both conserved end residues are part of each CDR3. The order of the fields is V gene, J gene, clone size, CDR3 protein. Not every row has a clone size; where given, it reads once, few, many or a size class.

V gene: TRBV6-1; J gene: TRBJ2-3; clone size: NA; CDR3 protein: CASCGPSSTDTQYF
V gene: TRBV27; J gene: TRBJ2-1; clone size: NA; CDR3 protein: CASSLLRGRANEQFF
V gene: TRBV2; J gene: TRBJ1-1; clone size: NA; CDR3 protein: CASSLGTGTEAFF
V gene: TRBV9; J gene: TRBJ2-2; clone size: NA; CDR3 protein: CASSFETGATGELFF
V gene: TRBV20-1; J gene: TRBJ2-7; clone size: NA; CDR3 protein: CSATGTGTLYEQYF
V gene: TRBV20-1; J gene: TRBJ1-6; clone size: NA; CDR3 protein: CSATAGTGSNSPLHF
V gene: TRBV11-2; J gene: TRBJ2-5; clone size: NA; CDR3 protein: CASSFGTSGAEETQYF
V gene: TRBV27; J gene: TRBJ2-1; clone size: NA; CDR3 protein: CASSSGTGLDEQFF
V gene: TRBV30; J gene: TRBJ1-1; clone size: NA; CDR3 protein: CAWTPDINTEAFF
V gene: TRBV19; J gene: TRBJ1-1; clone size: NA; CDR3 protein: CASSTQGPGAFF
V gene: TRBV27; J gene: TRBJ2-7; clone size: NA; CDR3 protein: CASSTTGFGSYEQYF
V gene: TRBV5-1; J gene: TRBJ1-4; clone size: NA; CDR3 protein: CASSSDSEKLFF
V gene: TRBV20-1; J gene: TRBJ1-5; clone size: NA; CDR3 protein: CSASPASYLGEPQHF
V gene: TRBV15; J gene: TRBJ2-7; clone size: NA; CDR3 protein: CATGPGLEYEQYF
V gene: TRBV4-1; J gene: TRBJ2-1; clone size: NA; CDR3 protein: CASSQVHGASYNEQFF
V gene: TRBV4-1; J gene: TRBJ2-2; clone size: NA; CDR3 protein: CASSQERTGGPFVGELFF
V gene: TRBV27; J gene: TRBJ2-7; clone size: NA; CDR3 protein: CASSPGTRVTYEQYF
V gene: TRBV5-1; J gene: TRBJ2-7; clone size: NA; CDR3 protein: CASSLVGQGINEQYF
V gene: TRBV23-1; J gene: TRBJ2-3; clone size: NA; CDR3 protein: CASSRGGQAGRADTQYF
V gene: TRBV5-6; J gene: TRBJ2-2; clone size: NA; CDR3 protein: CASSGVAHNTGELFF
V gene: TRBV4-1; J gene: TRBJ2-1; clone size: NA; CDR3 protein: CASSFDPASYNEQFF
V gene: TRBV6-1; J gene: TRBJ1-1; clone size: NA; CDR3 protein: CASSEGSGYGAFF
V gene: TRBV6-5; J gene: TRBJ2-5; clone size: hyperexpanded; CDR3 protein: CASSHPSETQYF